Here is one T cell receptor beta chain with its context. Its antigen is as yet unknown. The data originate from a study of cytomegalovirus exposure and HLA in healthy donors. The CDR3 totals 12 residues. Germline V gives CDR1 SGHTA, CDR2 FQGTGA. The V gene end was trimmed by 8 bases and the J gene end by 7 bases; junction bases not matched to a gene: 4. Whole-study results and caveats: Sequencing had likely introduced a cluster of highly shared sequence variants as an artifact.

Primers for the PCR totalled 60 Vbeta and 13 Jbeta. Sequenced by immunoSEQ multiplex PCR; TCRdb stores in-frame clones only, minus some. The data contain 200,000 or so clones, roughly 80% of them singletons. The chain carries TRBV7-3 and TRBJ2-2; TRBD2 matches 7 bases. The sequencing input was PBMCs. The source of this sequence is a boy aged 5-17 years in good health and CMV-seronegative. DNA of the CDR3: TGTGCCAGCGGGACTATTGGCGGGGAGCTGTTTTTT. It yields the protein CASGTIGGELFF.